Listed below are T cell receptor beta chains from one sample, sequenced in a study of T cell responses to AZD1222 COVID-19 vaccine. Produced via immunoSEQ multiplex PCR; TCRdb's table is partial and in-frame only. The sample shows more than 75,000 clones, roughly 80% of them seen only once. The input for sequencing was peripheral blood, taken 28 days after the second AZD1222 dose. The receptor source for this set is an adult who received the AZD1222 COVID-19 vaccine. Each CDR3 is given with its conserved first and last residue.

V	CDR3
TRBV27	CASTPGSYNEQFF
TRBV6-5	CAGGRAGGFRETQYF
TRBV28	CASSLYNPVGGELFF
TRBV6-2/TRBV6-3	CASSYGGDTGRDGYTF
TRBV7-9	CASSFPLQGKDTQYF
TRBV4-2	CASSQGHSNQPQHF
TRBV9	CASSVTGGEAFF
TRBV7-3	CASSLTAGTGASGAFF
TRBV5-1	CASSLAGDEQYF
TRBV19	CASSIGEHTQYF
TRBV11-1	CASSDSVNYGYTF
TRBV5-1	CASSSRGQTNTEAFF
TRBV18	CASSLRELNQPQHF